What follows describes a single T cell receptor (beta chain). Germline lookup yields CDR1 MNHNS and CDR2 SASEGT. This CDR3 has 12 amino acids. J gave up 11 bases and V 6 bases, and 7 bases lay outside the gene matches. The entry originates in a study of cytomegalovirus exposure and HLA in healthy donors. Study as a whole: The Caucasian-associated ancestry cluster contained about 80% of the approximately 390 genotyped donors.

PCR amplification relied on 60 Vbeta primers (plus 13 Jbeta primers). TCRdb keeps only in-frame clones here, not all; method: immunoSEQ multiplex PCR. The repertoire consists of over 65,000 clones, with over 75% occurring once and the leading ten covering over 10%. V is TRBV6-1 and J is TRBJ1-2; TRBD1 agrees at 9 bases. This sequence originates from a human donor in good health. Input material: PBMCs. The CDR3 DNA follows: TGTGCCAGCAGACAGGACAGGGGAGCGTACACCTTC. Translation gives CASRQDRGAYTF.